The 7 T cell receptor gamma chains given below trace back to one sample, sequenced in a study of gamma-delta chains in newborns, infants, children. TCRdb called clones anew from the reads with CATT. The table lists hundreds of gamma-chain clones, about 46% of them singletons. What was sequenced was blood. Source of these receptors: a child who was a newborn, infant or young child, either healthy, febrile or measles-vaccinated (not recorded which).

This clone was seen a few times. A read error may explain this, as a much larger clone is one base away. Within the sample, other DNA sequences also encode this same CDR3. The chain employs TRGV9 and TRGJ1 or TRGJ2. V lost 3 bases and J lost 7; bases outside the gene matches: 3. Germline CDR1 is GITISATS and CDR2 is ISYDGTV (reference sequence). The CDR3 loop spans 11 amino acids. The CDR3 spells CALWETYKKLF. The DNA of the CDR3 is TGTGCCTTGTGGGAGACGTATAAGAAACTCTTT.

Regarding this clone: A read error may be the cause here, since a much bigger clone is one base away. The rearrangement joins TRGV9 to TRGJP. TCRdb gives no J gene; it was assigned here by matching the DNA to germline. There are 17 residues in the CDR3. CDR1 is GITISATS, CDR2 ISYDGTV, per germline (reference sequence). CDR3 region: CAFWEAVQELGKKIKVF. The CDR3 coding sequence is TGTGCCTTCTGGGAGGCCGTTCAAGAGTTGGGCAAAAAAATCAAGGTATTT.

This clone was seen only once. It may be a read error: a sequence one base away is much more abundant. V usage is TRGV9 and J usage is TRGJ1 or TRGJ2. TCRdb supplies no J gene; here it was assigned by aligning the nucleotide sequence to germline. The length of the CDR3 is 11 residues. Per germline, CDR1 GITISATS and CDR2 ISYDGTV (reference sequence). CDR3 sequence reads: CALRETYKKLF. In DNA form, the CDR3 reads TGTGCCTTGCGGGAGACTTATAAGAAACTCTTT.

By share, this clone counts as large. The chain joins TRGV9 to TRGJP. The J gene, not given by TCRdb, was assigned here from a germline match of the nucleotide sequence. CDR1 is GITISATS, CDR2 ISYDGTV, per germline (reference sequence). The J segment lost 7 bases and the V segment lost 2 bases, leaving 2 bases of the junction unmatched. This CDR3 spans 15 amino acids. The CDR3 sequence: CALWEGELGKKIKVF. The CDR3 nucleotides are TGTGCCTTGTGGGAGGGGGAGTTGGGCAAAAAAATCAAGGTATTT.

With respect to this clone: One base away lies a much larger clone, so this may be a sequencing read error. Here the J gene is TRGJP1 and the V gene is not called. This CDR3 is built from 13 residues. CDR3 sequence reads: CATRDTTGWFKIF. The CDR3 coding sequence is TGTGCCACCCGGGATACCACTGGTTGGTTCAAGATATTT.

Judged by abundance, this clone is large (0.1 to 1%). The chain couples TRGV9 to TRGJP. Germline CDR1 reads GITISATS; CDR2 reads ISYDGTV (reference sequence). There are 15 residues in the CDR3. V shed 3 bases and J 9 bases; nucleotides not matched to a gene: 5. The DNA for the CDR3 is TGTGCCTTGTGGGAGATTGGGTTGGGCAAAAAAATCAAGGTATTT. As protein: CALWEIGLGKKIKVF.

In this sample, this clone is large. The gene calls are TRGV9 and TRGJP. The V and J ends lost 3 bases and 5 bases, in that order; junction bases with no gene match: 7. Germline values: CDR1 GITISATS, CDR2 ISYDGTV (reference sequence). The CDR3 length is 17 residues. CDR3 DNA sequence: TGTGCCTTGTGGGAGCCGTCGAAAGAGTTGGGCAAAAAAATCAAGGTATTT. This sequence encodes CALWEPSKELGKKIKVF.